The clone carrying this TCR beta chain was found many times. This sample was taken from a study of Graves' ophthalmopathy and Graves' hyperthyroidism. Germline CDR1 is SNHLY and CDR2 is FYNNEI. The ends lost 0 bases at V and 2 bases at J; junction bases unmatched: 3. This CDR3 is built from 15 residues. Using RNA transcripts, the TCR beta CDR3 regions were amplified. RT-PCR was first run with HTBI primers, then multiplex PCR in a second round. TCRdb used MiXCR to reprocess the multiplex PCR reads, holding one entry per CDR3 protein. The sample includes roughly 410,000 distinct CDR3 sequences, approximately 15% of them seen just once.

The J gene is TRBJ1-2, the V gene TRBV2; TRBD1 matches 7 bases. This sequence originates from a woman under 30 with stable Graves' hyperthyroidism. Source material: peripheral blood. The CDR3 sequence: CASSEAGGQNYGYTF. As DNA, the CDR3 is TGTGCCAGCAGTGAAGCGGGGGGACAGAACTATGGCTACACCTTC.